This section outlines one TCR beta chain sequence together with its context. The data originate from a study of T-cell reconstitution after alpha-beta-depleted transplantation in children. Unique molecular identifiers were built into the TCRbeta library. One entry per CDR3 protein results from TCRdb running MiXCR on the PCR reads. The repertoire holds approximately 220,000 distinct CDR3 sequences, with about 15% as singletons. Sequences were derived from PBMCs, mostly from graft donor cells, sampled 360 days after TCRalphabeta/CD19-depleted stem cell transplant. The receptor comes from a male patient aged 2-10 years who had a stem cell transplant for acute lymphoblastic leukemia, so the T cells may come from the graft donor.

In DNA form, the CDR3 reads TGTGCCAGCAGCTTAAGCCGAATTCAAGAGACCCAGTACTTC. Its protein product is CASSLSRIQETQYF. The chain recombines TRBV7-7 with TRBJ2-5; no clear D. Deletions cut 2 bases from V and 2 bases from J, with 9 bases between. The CDR3 has 14 residues. Looked up from germline, CDR1 is SSHAT and CDR2 is FNYEAQ (reference sequence).